This T cell receptor beta chain was identified in a study of T cells in Graves' hyperthyroidism and ophthalmopathy. Points from the study as a whole: Model output signaled ophthalmopathy a median roughly 6.1 months ahead of onset. Expanded thyroid clonotypes (above 0.001) were mostly also found in blood. Ophthalmopathy was distinguished from stable hyperthyroidism by 13 V-J signatures.

A patient was excluded if there was uncontrolled infection, other autoimmune disease, pregnancy or lactation. Using RNA transcripts as the source, TCR beta CDR3 regions were amplified. The study used the HTBI primer set for a first-round RT-PCR of the TCR CDR3. TCRdb re-called the multiplex PCR reads with MiXCR, one entry per CDR3 protein. The table has about 510,000 distinct CDR3 sequences, over 45% seen once. The V and J ends lost 6 bases and 1 base respectively, with 10 bases between them. Germline CDR1 MNHNY, CDR2 SVGAGI (reference sequence). CDR3 length: 13 amino acids. Concerning this clonotype itself: What it binds is unknown.

The sequence came from an adult woman with Graves' disease, either hyperthyroidism or ophthalmopathy (not recorded which). V usage is TRBV6-6 and J usage is TRBJ2-7; D remains ambiguous. The material sequenced was peripheral blood or thyroid tissue (not recorded which). The DNA for the CDR3 is TGTGCCAGCAGCCCAGCTGAGTCCTACGAGCAGTACTTC. Translated: CASSPAESYEQYF.